This entry lists 6 T cell receptor beta chains sequenced from one sample in a study of T cells after yellow fever vaccination. TCRdb fed the 5' RACE reads into MiXCR, producing one record per CDR3 protein. The sample lists 200,000 to 250,000 distinct CDR3 sequences; under 3.5% were seen once. Sequences were derived from CD4+ T cells sorted from PBMCs, sampled 10 days after the yellow fever booster vaccination. These receptors were collected from a man between 18 and 35 years old who received the YFV17D yellow fever vaccine.

This clonotype has only a few counts. The rearrangement links TRBV7-2 to TRBJ1-5; 10 bases line up with TRBD1. Trimming cost V 0 bases and J 1 base; bases outside gene matches: 0. Germline V CDR1 and CDR2: SGHTA, FQGNSA. This CDR3 comprises 16 residues. The CDR3 DNA reads as TGTGCCAGCAGCTTAGCGGGACAGGGGAGCAATCAGCCCCAGCATTTT. It yields the protein CASSLAGQGSNQPQHF.

The table lists this clonotype with many counts. The chain is built from TRBV7-6 and TRBJ2-3; the match to TRBD2 covers 7 bases. J lost 0 bases, V lost 1 base, and 10 bases had no gene match. The CDR3 is 18 residues long. Germline lookup yields CDR1 SGHVS and CDR2 FNYEAQ. The CDR3 sequence: CASSLGSSSGASTDTQYF. The DNA for the CDR3 is TGTGCCAGCAGCTTAGGGTCATCCAGCGGGGCTAGCACAGATACGCAGTATTTT.

This clonotype was seen ten or more times. The chain carries TRBV20-1 and TRBJ1-3; 7 bases match TRBD1. Trimming cost V 0 bases and J 4 bases; bases outside gene matches: 6. The CDR3 consists of 15 residues. The V gene's germline CDR1 is DFQATT and CDR2 SNEGSKA (reference sequence). The chain's CDR3 is CSARDSPGGGNTIYF. CDR3 in DNA: TGCAGTGCTAGAGATTCTCCAGGGGGAGGAAACACCATATATTTT.

Ten or more counts support this clonotype. The chain links TRBV12-3 or TRBV12-4 to TRBJ1-5; D might be TRBD1 (6 bases). The CDR3 is made up of 12 amino acids. Trimming left V 5 bases short and J 7 bases short, with 9 bases between. The chain's CDR3 is CASSPQGQPQHF. The CDR3 DNA reads as TGTGCCAGCAGTCCCCAGGGGCAGCCCCAGCATTTT.

This clonotype was observed a handful of times. This sequence joins TRBV18 and TRBJ2-2; perhaps TRBD1 as D (6 bases). Trimming left V 10 bases short and J 3 bases short, with 15 bases between. Looked up from germline, CDR1 is KGHSH and CDR2 is LQKENI. The CDR3 has 14 amino acids. For the CDR3, the DNA is TGTGCCACCTTAAGGACAGCATACACCGGGGAGCTGTTTTTT. This encodes CATLRTAYTGELFF.

This clonotype has just a few counts. This chain links TRBV5-1 with TRBJ1-2; 8 nucleotides align to TRBD1. The J segment lost 3 bases and the V segment lost 1 base, leaving 2 bases of the junction unmatched. This CDR3 comprises 14 residues. The V gene's germline CDR1 is SGHRS and CDR2 YFSETQ. DNA for the CDR3: TGCGCCAGCAGCTTGCGGGGACAGGACTATGGCTACACCTTC. It codes for CASSLRGQDYGYTF.